This T cell receptor beta chain was documented in a study of blood T cell repertoires in COVID-19. Study overall: Nucleic acid was either cDNA or gDNA, and it came from T cells, B-cell-depleted T cells, or PBMCs.

V lost 0 bases and J 3 bases, leaving 15 bases between the germline ends. This CDR3 spans 16 amino acids. Germline V gene sequence: CDR1 SGHRS, CDR2 YFSETQ. Measured with immunoSEQ multiplex PCR; TCRdb has only the in-frame clones, and not every one. The table has some 170,000 clones, approximately 90% seen once. Sequencing used peripheral blood. This TCR was recovered from a woman aged 50 to 65 with acute or convalescent COVID-19. The chain couples TRBV5-1 to TRBJ1-1; D might be TRBD1 (5 bases). CDR3 protein: CASSLALWRDHTEAFF. The DNA of the CDR3 is TGCGCCAGCAGCTTGGCCCTGTGGAGGGACCACACTGAAGCTTTCTTT. Supplemented by reference TRBV5-1 and TRBJ1-1, the full variable domain reads KAGVTQTPRYLIKTRGQQVTLSCSPISGHRSVSWYQQTPGQGLQFLFEYFSETQRNKGNFPGRFSGRQFSNSRSEMNVSTLELGDSALYLCASSLALWRDHTEAFFGQGTRLTVV.